This T cell receptor beta chain is drawn from a study of neurological immune-mediated disorders. Study-level points and caveats: Multiple sclerosis was found to have the least TCR clonal expansion, below healthy controls, and HTLV-1-associated myelopathy the most.

The CDR3 consists of 18 residues. Trimming pared 0 bases from V and 0 bases from J, leaving 16 bases between. The germline CDR1 and CDR2 sequences are SGHRS and YFSETQ. This clonotype has ten or more counts. What it recognizes is unknown. As for the cDNA, it was generated by 5'RACE with 10-nucleotide random UMIs. A single record per CDR3 protein comes from TCRdb applying MiXCR to the 5' RACE reads. The sample lists tens of thousands of distinct CDR3 sequences; about a tenth were seen once. Maryland, USA blood bank volunteers served as healthy controls. Source material was 2 million unsorted PBMCs, stored at -80 °C in RNAlater.

Sequencing used PBMCs. The TCR comes from a man aged 35 to 55 in good health. The chain has TRBV5-1 and TRBJ2-1; no definite D call. CDR3 DNA: TGCGCCAGCAGCTTGGTCCACCTTGGGCTAAGCTCCTACAATGAGCAGTTCTTC. As protein: CASSLVHLGLSSYNEQFF.